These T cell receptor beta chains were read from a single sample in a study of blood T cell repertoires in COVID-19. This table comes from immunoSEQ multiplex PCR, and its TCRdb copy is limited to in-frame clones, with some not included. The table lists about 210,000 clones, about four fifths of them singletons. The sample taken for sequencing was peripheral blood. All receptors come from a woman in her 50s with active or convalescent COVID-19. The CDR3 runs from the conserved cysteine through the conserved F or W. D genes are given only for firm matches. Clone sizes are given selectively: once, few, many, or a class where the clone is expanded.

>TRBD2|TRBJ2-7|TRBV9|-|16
CASSPRTSGNLGEQYF
TGTGCCAGCAGCCCTAGGACTAGCGGAAACCTGGGGGAGCAGTACTTC
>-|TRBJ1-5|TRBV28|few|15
CAVGQTDYSNQPQHF
TGTGCAGTCGGACAGACCGATTATAGCAATCAGCCCCAGCATTTT
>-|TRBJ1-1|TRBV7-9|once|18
CASSLASGTGLMNTEAFF
TGTGCCAGCAGCTTAGCTAGCGGAACGGGACTCATGAACACTGAAGCTTTCTTT
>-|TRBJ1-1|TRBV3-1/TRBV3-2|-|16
CASRRGLHGLNTEAFF
TGTGCCAGCAGGCGGGGCCTACATGGGTTGAACACTGAAGCTTTCTTT
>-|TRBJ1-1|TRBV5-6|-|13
CASSYQMNTEAFF
TGTGCCAGCAGCTATCAAATGAACACTGAAGCTTTCTTT
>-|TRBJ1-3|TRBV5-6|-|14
CASSPTVSGNTIYF
TGTGCCAGCAGCCCAACAGTCTCTGGAAACACCATATATTTT
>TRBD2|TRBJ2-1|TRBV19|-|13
CASRPSGKVEQFF
TGTGCCAGTAGGCCCAGCGGGAAGGTTGAGCAGTTCTTC
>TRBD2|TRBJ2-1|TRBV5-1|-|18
CASSSRLGLAGAYNEQFF
TGCGCCAGCAGCTCTCGATTGGGACTAGCGGGGGCATACAATGAGCAGTTCTTC
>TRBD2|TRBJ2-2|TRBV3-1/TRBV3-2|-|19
CASSQEASSGMTNTGELFF
TGTGCCAGCAGCCAAGAAGCTTCTAGCGGGATGACAAACACCGGGGAGCTGTTTTTT
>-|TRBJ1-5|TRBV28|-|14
CASSLGGANQPQHF
TGTGCCAGCAGTTTGGGAGGGGCCAATCAGCCCCAGCATTTT
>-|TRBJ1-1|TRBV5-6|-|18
CASSNSAGAPDMNTEAFF
TGTGCCAGCAGCAATTCCGCAGGGGCCCCGGATATGAACACTGAAGCTTTCTTT
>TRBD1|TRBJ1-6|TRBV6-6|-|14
CASSSDRGNSPLHF
TGTGCCAGCAGCTCAGACAGGGGCAATTCACCCCTCCACTTT
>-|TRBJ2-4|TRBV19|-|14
CASSQGWGENIQYF
TGTGCCAGTAGTCAGGGGTGGGGAGAAAACATTCAGTACTTC
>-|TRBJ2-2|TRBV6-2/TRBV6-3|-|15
CASSYSRGNTGELFF
TGTGCCAGCAGTTACTCGAGAGGGAACACCGGGGAGCTGTTTTTT
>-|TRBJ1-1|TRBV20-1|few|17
CSASGTGSTERYTEAFF
TGCAGTGCTAGTGGGACTGGAAGTACGGAGCGGTACACTGAAGCTTTCTTT
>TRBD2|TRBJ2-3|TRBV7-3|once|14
CASSNQRESDTQYF
TGTGCCAGCAGCAACCAGCGGGAGTCGGATACGCAGTATTTT
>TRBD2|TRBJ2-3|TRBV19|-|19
CASSLRTSGSSPSTDTQYF
TGTGCCAGTAGTCTAAGGACTAGCGGGAGCTCCCCTAGCACAGATACGCAGTATTTT
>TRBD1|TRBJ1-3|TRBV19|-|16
CASSMGGQGSGNTIYF
TGTGCCAGTAGTATGGGGGGACAGGGCTCTGGAAACACCATATATTTT
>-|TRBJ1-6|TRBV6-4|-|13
CASSGTEGSPLHF
TGTGCCAGCAGTGGGACGGAGGGGTCACCCCTCCACTTT
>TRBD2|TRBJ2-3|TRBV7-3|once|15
CASSFAGLGGDTQYF
TGTGCCAGCAGCTTTGCGGGACTAGGGGGAGATACGCAGTATTTT
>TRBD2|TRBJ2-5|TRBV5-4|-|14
CASKTGLAGETQYF
TGTGCCAGCAAGACGGGACTAGCAGGGGAGACCCAGTACTTC
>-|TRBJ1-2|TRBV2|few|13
CASRPEKNYGYTF
TGTGCCAGCAGGCCGGAGAAAAACTATGGCTACACCTTC
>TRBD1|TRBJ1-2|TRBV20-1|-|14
CSASPPGTGISYTF
TGCAGTGCTAGTCCTCCCGGGACAGGTATTAGCTACACCTTC
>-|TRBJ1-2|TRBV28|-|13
CASSAIPNYGYTF
TGTGCCAGCAGTGCTATTCCCAACTATGGCTACACCTTC
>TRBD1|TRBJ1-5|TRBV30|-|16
CAWSALGQGAYEPQHF
TGTGCCTGGAGTGCTCTTGGACAGGGGGCATATGAGCCCCAGCATTTT
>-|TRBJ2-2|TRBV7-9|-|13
CASTGVWTGELFF
TGTGCCAGCACAGGGGTGTGGACCGGGGAGCTGTTTTTT
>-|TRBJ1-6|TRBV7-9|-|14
CASSFNQVNSPLHF
TGTGCCAGCAGCTTTAATCAGGTGAATTCACCCCTCCACTTT
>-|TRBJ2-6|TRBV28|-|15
CASSLDISGANVLTF
TGTGCCAGCAGTTTAGACATCTCTGGGGCCAACGTCCTGACTTTC
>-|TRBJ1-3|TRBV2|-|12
CASRADKGDIYF
TGTGCCAGCAGGGCGGACAAAGGGGACATATATTTT
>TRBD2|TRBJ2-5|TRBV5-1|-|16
CASSAYGLAGQETQYF
TGCGCCAGCAGCGCCTACGGGTTAGCGGGTCAAGAGACCCAGTACTTC
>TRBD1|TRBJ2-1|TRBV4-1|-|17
CASSQFGTGSSYNEQFF
TGCGCCAGCAGCCAGTTCGGGACAGGGAGCTCCTACAATGAGCAGTTCTTC
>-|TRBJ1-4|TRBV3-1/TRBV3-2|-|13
CASGGRGREKLFF
TGTGCCAGCGGCGGAAGGGGTCGTGAAAAACTGTTTTTT
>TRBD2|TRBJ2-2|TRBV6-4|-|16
CASQDSGTSDTGELFF
TGTGCCAGCCAAGACTCCGGGACTAGCGACACCGGGGAGCTGTTTTTT
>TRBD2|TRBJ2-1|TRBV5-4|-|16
CASSLPASGRRSEQFF
TGTGCCAGCAGCTTGCCCGCTAGCGGGAGGAGGAGCGAGCAGTTCTTC
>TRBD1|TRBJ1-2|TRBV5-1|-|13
CASSPGGSYGYTF
TGCGCCAGCAGCCCAGGGGGGAGCTATGGCTACACCTTC
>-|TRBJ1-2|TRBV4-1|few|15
CASSQDPGANYGYTF
TGCGCCAGCAGCCAAGACCCAGGGGCGAACTATGGCTACACCTTC
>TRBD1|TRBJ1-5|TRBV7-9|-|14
CASSGDREIQPQHF
TGTGCCAGCAGCGGGGACAGGGAGATTCAGCCCCAGCATTTT